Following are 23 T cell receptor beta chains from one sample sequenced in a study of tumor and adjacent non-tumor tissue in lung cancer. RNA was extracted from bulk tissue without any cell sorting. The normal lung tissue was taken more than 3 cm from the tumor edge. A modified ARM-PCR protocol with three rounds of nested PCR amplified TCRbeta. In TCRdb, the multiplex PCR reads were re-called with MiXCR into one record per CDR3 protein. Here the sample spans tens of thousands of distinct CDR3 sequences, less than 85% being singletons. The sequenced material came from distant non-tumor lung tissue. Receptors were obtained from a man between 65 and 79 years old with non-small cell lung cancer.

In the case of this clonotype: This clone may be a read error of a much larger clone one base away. CDR3 in amino acids: CASSLTILDHEQFF. In DNA, the CDR3 is TGTGCCAGCAGTCTAACCATTTTGGATCATGAGCAGTTCTTC. The rearrangement joins TRBV28 to TRBJ2-1; D is uncertain. The CDR3 extends over 14 amino acids. Trimming stripped 5 bases from V and 8 bases from J, with 16 bases between. CDR1 and CDR2 (germline): MDHEN, SYDVKM.

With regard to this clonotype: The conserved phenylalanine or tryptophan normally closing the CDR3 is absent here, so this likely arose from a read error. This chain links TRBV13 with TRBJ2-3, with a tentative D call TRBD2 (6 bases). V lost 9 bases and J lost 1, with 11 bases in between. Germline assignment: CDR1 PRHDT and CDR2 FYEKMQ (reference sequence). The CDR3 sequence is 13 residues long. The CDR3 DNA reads TGTGCCAGGGAGGGCGGAGGCACAGATACGCAGTATCTT. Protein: CAREGGGTDTQYL.

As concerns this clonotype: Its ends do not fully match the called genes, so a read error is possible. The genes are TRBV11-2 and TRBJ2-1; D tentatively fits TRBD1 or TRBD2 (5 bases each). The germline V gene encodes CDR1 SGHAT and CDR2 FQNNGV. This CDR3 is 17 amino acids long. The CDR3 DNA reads TGTGCCAGCAGCACCTTGATAGCTGGGACGTTTGTCAATGAGCAATTCTTC. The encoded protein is CASSTLIAGTFVNEQFF.

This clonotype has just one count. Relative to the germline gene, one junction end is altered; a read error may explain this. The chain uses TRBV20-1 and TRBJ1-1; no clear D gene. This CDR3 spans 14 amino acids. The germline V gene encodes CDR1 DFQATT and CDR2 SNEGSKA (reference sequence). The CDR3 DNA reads TGCAGTGTTAGAGATGACGGGGAAGGCACTGAAGCTTTCTTT. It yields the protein CSVRDDGEGTEAFF.

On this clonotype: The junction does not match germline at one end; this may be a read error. The CDR3 loop is CASHTVRTSGSRHPDMQYF. The CDR3 DNA is TGTGCCAGCCACACCGTCAGGACTAGCGGGAGTAGACACCCAGATATGCAGTATTTT. The chain couples TRBV11-3 to TRBJ2-3, with 13 bases identical to TRBD2. The CDR3 is made up of 19 amino acids. Germline values: CDR1 SGHNT, CDR2 YENEEA.

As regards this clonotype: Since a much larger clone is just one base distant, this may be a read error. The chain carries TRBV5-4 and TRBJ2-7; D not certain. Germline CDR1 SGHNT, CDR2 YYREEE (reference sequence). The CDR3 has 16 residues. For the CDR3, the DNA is TGTGACAGCAGCTTGGCCGTGGGAAACTTGCCCTACGAGCAGTACTTC. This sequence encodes CDSSLAVGNLPYEQYF.

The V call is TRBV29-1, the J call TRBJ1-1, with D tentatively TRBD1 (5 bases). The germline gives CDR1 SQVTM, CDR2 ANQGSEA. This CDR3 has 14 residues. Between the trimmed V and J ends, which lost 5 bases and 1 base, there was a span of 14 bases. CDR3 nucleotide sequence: TGCAGCGTTAGTAAGGGGCTTAGGAACACTGAAGCTTTCTTT. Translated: CSVSKGLRNTEAFF.

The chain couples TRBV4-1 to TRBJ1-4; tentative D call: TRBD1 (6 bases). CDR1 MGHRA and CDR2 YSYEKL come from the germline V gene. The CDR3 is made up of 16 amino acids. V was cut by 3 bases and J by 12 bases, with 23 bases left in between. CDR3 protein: CASSQIWGQGSEELFF. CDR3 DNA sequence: TGCGCCAGCAGCCAGATATGGGGGCAGGGGAGCGAAGAACTGTTTTTT.

DNA for the CDR3: TGCCCCAACAGTGACCAATTAGGGGGGTTCGGTTCACCCCTCCACTTT. Its protein is CPNSDQLGGFGSPLHF. The V and J genes are TRBV10-2 and TRBJ1-6; a weak D match, TRBD1 (6 bases). This CDR3 has 16 amino acids. Germline V gene data show CDR1 as WSHSY and CDR2 as SAAADI.

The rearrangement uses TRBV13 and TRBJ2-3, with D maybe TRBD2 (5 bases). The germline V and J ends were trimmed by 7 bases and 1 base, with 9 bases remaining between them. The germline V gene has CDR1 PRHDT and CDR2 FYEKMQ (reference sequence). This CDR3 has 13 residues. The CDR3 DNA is TGTGCCAGCAAGAGCGGAGGCACAGATACGCAGTATTTT. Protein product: CASKSGGTDTQYF.

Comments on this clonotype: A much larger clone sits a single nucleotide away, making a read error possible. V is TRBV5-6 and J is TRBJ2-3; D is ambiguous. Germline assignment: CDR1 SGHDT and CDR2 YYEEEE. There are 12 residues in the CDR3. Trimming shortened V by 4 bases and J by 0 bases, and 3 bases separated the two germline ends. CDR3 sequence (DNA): TGTGCCAGCAGCATTAGCACAGATACGCAGTATTTT. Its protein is CASSISTDTQYF.

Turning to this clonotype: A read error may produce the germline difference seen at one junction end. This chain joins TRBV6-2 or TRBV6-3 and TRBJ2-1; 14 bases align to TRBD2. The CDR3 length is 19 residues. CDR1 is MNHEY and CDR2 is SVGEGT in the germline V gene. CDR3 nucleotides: TGTGACAGCAGTTATGGGACTAGCGGGAGTGGACGTGGGTACAATGAGCAGTCCTTC. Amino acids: CDSSYGTSGSGRGYNEQSF.

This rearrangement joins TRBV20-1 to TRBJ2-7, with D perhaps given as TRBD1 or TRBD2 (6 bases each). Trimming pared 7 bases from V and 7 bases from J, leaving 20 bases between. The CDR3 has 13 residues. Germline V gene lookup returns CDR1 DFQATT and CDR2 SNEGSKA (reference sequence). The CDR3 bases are TGCAGTGGTAGTCATCGGGGGCGGGGAGAGCAGTACTTC. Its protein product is CSGSHRGRGEQYF.

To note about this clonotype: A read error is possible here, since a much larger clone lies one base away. The CDR3 region is CASTYTGNTEAFF. The CDR3, as DNA: TGTGCCAGCACGTACACAGGGAACACTGAAGCTTTCTTT. V usage is TRBV6-6 and J usage is TRBJ1-1; TRBD1 might be the D (5 bases). Germline lookup yields CDR1 MNHNY and CDR2 SVGAGI (reference sequence). The CDR3 is 13 residues long. V was shortened by 7 bases and J by 1 base, with 10 bases between the two germline ends.

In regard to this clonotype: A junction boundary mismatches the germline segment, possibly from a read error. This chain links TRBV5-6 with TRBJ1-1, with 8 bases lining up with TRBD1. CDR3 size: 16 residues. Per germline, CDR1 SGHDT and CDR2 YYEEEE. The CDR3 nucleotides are TGCGCCAGCAGGTATCCCGGGACAGGAATGAACACTGAAGCTTTCTTT. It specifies CASRYPGTGMNTEAFF. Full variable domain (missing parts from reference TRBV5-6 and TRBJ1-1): DAGVTQSPTHLIKTRGQQVTLRCSPKSGHDTVSWYQQALGQGPQFIFQYYEEEERQRGNFPDRFSGHQFPNYSSELNVNALLLGDSALYLCASRYPGTGMNTEAFFGQGTRLTVV.

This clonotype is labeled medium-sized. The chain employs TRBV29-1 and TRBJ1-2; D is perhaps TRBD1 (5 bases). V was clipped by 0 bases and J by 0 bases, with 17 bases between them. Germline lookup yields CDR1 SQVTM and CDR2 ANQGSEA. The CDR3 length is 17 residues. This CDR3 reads CSVEEYVQGHTNYGYTF. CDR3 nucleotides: TGCAGCGTTGAAGAGTACGTTCAGGGCCATACTAACTATGGCTACACCTTC.

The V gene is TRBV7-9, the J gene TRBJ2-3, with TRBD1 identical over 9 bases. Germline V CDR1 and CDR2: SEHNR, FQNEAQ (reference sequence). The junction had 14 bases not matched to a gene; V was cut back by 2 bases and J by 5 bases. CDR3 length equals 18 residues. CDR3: CASSLRDRGNHQGDTQYF. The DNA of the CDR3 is TGTGCCAGCAGCTTACGTGACAGGGGGAACCATCAGGGAGATACGCAGTATTTT.

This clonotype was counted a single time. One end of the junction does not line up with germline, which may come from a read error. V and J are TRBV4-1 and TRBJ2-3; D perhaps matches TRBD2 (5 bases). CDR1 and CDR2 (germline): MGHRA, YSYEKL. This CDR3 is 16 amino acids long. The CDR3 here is CASSKGARRFVDMQYF. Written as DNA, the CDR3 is TGCGCCAGCAGCAAAGGAGCCAGGAGGTTCGTGGATATGCAGTATTTT.

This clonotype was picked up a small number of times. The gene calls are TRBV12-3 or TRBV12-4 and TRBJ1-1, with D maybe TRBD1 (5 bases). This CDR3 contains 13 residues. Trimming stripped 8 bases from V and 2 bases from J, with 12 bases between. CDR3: CASGRGPNTEAFF. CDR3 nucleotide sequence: TGTGCCAGCGGCCGGGGACCCAACACTGAAGCTTTCTTT.

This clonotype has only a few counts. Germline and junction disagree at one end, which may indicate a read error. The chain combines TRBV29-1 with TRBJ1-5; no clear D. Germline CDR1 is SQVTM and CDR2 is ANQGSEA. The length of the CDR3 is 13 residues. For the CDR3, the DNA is TGCAGTATTTTGACGTATAGCAATCAGCCACAGCATTTT. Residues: CSILTYSNQPQHF.

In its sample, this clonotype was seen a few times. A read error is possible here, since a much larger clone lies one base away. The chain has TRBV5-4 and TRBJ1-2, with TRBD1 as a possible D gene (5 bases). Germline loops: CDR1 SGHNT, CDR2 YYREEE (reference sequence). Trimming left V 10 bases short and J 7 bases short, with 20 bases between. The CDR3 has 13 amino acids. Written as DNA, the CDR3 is TGTGCCGAGAACCGCCGGGACGGGGTTGGCTACACCTTC. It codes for CAENRRDGVGYTF.

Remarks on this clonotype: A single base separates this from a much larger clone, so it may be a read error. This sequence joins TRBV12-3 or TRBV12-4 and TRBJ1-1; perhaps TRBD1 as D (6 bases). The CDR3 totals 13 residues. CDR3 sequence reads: CANSLRGLTEAFF. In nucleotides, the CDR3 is TGTGCCAACAGTTTACGGGGGCTGACTGAAGCTTTCTTT.

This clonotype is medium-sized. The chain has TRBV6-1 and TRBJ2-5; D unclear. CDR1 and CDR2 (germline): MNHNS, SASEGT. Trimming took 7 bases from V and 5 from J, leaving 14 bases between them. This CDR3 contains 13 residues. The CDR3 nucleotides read TGTGCCAGCAACAACCAAGAGCTGGAGACCCAGTACTTC. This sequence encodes CASNNQELETQYF.